This T cell receptor beta chain derives from a study of blood T cells in healthy people across ages. Worth noting for this clonotype: Its cognate antigen is unknown.

The authors extracted at least 5 micrograms of total RNA per sample. Trimming shortened V by 7 bases and J by 9 bases, and 13 bases separated the two germline ends. CDR3 length: 11 amino acids. The germline V gene has CDR1 MNHEY and CDR2 SVGAGI. It was with a sample-barcoded 5' primer and a J-beta primer mix that a second PCR of roughly 6 to 11 cycles was run. All samples yielded 2.5 million or more CDR3-containing paired-end reads. Each CDR3 protein gets one entry after TCRdb re-called the 5' RACE reads with MiXCR. The table records approximately 800,000 distinct CDR3 sequences, 62% of them present only once. Points from the study as a whole: A strong correlation was seen between TCR beta diversity and naive T cell percentage.

The J gene is TRBJ2-7, the V gene TRBV6-5; tentative D call: TRBD1 (6 bases). Sequencing was performed on blood. This sequence originates from a young man in good health. Here the CDR3 reads CASTAPDRQYF. CDR3 bases: TGTGCCAGCACCGCTCCGGACAGGCAGTACTTC.